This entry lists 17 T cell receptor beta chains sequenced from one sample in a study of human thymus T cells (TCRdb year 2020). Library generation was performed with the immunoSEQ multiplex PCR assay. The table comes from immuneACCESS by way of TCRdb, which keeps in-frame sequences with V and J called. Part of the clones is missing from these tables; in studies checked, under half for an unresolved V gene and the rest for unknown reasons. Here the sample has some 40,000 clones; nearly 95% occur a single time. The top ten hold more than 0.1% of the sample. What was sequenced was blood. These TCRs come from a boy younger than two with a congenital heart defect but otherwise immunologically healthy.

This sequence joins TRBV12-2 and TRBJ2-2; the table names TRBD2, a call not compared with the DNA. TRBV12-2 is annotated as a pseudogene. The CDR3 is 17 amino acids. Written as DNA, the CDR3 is TGTGCAAGTCGCTACTCCCCCGGCGGGGGGACCACCGGGGAGCTGTTTTTT. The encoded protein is CASRYSPGGGTTGELFF.

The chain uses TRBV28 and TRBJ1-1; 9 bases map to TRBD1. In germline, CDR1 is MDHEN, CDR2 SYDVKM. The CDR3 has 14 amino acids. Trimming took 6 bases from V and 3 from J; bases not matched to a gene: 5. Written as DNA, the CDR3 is TGTGCCAGCAGCCCGGGACAGGGCGACACTGAAGCTTTCTTT. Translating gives CASSPGQGDTEAFF.

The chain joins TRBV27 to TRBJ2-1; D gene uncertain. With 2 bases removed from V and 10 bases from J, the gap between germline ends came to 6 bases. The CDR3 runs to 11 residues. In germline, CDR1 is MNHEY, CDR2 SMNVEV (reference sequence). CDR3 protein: CASSLGLEQFF. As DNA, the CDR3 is TGTGCCAGCAGTTTAGGGCTAGAGCAGTTCTTC.

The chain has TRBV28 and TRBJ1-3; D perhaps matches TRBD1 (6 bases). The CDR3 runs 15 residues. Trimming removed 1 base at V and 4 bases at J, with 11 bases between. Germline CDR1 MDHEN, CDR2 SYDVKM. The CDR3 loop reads CASSLLGGGGNTIYF. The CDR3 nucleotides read TGTGCCAGCAGTTTATTAGGGGGTGGAGGAAACACCATATATTTT.

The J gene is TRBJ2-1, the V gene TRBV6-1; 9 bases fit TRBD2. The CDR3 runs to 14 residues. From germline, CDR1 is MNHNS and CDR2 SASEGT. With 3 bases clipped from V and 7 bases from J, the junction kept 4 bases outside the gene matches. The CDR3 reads CASSEGTSNNEQFF. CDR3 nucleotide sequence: TGTGCCAGCAGTGAGGGGACTAGCAATAATGAGCAGTTCTTC.

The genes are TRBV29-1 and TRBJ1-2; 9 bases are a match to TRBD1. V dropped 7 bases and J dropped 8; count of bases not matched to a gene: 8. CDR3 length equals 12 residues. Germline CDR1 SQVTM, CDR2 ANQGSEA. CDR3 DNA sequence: TGCAGCGGGGGGGGACAGGGATACGGCTACACCTTC. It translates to CSGGGQGYGYTF.

This chain's CDR3 is CASSSTGGLYEQYF. Written as DNA, the CDR3 is TGCGCCAGCAGCTCGACAGGGGGCCTCTACGAGCAGTACTTC. The V gene is TRBV5-1, the J gene TRBJ2-7; 10 bases line up with TRBD1. V shed 3 bases, J shed 3 bases, and the junction held 3 bases outside the gene matches. Per the germline V gene, CDR1 is SGHRS and CDR2 is YFSETQ. The CDR3 extends over 14 amino acids.

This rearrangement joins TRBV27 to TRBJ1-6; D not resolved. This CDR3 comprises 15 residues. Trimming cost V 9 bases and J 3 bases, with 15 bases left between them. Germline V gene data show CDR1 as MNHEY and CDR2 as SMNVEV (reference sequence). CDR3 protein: CASLKVGYYNSPLHF. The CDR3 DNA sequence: TGTGCCAGTCTCAAGGTGGGTTACTATAATTCACCCCTCCACTTT.

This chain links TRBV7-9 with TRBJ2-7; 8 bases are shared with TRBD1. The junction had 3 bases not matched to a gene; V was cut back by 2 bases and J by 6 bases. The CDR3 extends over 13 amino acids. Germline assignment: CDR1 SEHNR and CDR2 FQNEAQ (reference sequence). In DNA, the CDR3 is TGTGCCAGCAGCTTAACTGGACAGGGCGAGCAGTACTTC. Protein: CASSLTGQGEQYF.

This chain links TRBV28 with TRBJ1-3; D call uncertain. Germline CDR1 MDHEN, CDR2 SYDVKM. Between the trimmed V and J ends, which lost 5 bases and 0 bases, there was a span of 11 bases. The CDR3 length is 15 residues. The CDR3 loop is CASSPQWGSGNTIYF. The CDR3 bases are TGTGCCAGCAGTCCCCAGTGGGGCTCTGGAAACACCATATATTTT. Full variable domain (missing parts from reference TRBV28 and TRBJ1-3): DVKVTQSSRYLVKRTGEKVFLECVQDMDHENMFWYRQDPGLGLRLIYFSYDVKMKEKGDIPEGYSVSREKKERFSLILESASTNQTSMYLCASSPQWGSGNTIYFGEGSWLTVV.

The CDR3 region is CASSPSGRETQYF. CDR3 DNA sequence: TGTGCCAGCAGCCCTAGTGGCCGGGAGACCCAGTACTTC. The chain links TRBV5-4 to TRBJ2-5; D unclear. Germline CDR1 is SGHNT and CDR2 is YYREEE (reference sequence). The CDR3 has 13 amino acids. The V end was cut by 4 bases, the J end by 5 bases, with 12 bases between. The full variable domain, its missing parts supplied by reference TRBV5-4 and TRBJ2-5, is ETGVTQSPTHLIKTRGQQVTLRCSSQSGHNTVSWYQQALGQGPQFIFQYYREEENGRGNFPPRFSGLQFPNYSSELNVNALELDDSALYLCASSPSGRETQYFGPGTRLLVL.

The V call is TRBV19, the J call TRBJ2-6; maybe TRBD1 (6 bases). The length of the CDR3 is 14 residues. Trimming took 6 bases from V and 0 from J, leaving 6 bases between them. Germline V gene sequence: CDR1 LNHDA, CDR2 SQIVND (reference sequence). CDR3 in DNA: TGTGCCAGTAGGGACAGCTCTGGGGCCAACGTCCTGACTTTC. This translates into CASRDSSGANVLTF. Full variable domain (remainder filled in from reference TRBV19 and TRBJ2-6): DGGITQSPKYLFRKEGQNVTLSCEQNLNHDAMYWYRQDPGQGLRLIYYSQIVNDFQKGDIAEGYSVSREKKESFPLTVTSAQKNPTAFYLCASRDSSGANVLTFGAGSRLTVL.

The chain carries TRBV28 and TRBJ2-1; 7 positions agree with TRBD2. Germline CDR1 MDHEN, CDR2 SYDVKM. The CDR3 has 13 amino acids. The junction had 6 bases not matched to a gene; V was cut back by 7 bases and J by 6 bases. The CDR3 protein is CASKQPGGNEQFF. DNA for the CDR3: TGTGCCAGCAAACAGCCGGGGGGCAATGAGCAGTTCTTC.

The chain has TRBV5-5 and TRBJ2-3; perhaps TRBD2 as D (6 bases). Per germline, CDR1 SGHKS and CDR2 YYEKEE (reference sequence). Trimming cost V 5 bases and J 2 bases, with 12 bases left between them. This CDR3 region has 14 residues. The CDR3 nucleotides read TGTGCCAGCAGTCCCGGGGGATTCACAGATACGCAGTATTTT. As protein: CASSPGGFTDTQYF.

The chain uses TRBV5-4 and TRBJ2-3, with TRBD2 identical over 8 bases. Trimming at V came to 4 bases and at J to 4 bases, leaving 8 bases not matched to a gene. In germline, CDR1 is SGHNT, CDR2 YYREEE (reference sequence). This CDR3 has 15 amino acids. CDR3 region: CASSLVASGSDTQYF. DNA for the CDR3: TGTGCCAGCAGCCTGGTGGCTAGCGGGTCAGATACGCAGTATTTT.

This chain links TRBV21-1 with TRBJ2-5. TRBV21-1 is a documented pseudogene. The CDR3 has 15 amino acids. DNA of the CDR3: TGTGCCAGCGTGCCTTCCGGGCTACAAAAGGGGACCCAGTACTTC. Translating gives CASVPSGLQKGTQYF.

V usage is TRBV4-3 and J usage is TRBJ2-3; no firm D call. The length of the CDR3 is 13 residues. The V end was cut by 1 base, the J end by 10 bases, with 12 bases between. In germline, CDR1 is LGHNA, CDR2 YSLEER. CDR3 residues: CASSQAGWRSQYF. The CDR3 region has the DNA TGCGCCAGCAGCCAAGCAGGCTGGCGTTCGCAGTATTTT.